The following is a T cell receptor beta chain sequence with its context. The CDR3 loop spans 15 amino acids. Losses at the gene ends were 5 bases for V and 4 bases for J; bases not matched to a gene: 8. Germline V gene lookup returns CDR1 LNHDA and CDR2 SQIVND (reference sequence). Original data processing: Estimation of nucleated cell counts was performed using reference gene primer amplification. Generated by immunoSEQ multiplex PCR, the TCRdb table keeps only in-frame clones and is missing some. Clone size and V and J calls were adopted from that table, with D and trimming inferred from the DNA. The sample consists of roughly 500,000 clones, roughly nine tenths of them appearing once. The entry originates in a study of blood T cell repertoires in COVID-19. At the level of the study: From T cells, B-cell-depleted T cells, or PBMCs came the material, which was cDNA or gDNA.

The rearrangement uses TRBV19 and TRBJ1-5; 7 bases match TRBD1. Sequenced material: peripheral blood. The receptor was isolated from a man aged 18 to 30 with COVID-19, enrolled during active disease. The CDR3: CASSRTGRRNQPQHF. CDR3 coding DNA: TGTGCCAGTAGTCGGACAGGAAGAAGAAATCAGCCCCAGCATTTT.